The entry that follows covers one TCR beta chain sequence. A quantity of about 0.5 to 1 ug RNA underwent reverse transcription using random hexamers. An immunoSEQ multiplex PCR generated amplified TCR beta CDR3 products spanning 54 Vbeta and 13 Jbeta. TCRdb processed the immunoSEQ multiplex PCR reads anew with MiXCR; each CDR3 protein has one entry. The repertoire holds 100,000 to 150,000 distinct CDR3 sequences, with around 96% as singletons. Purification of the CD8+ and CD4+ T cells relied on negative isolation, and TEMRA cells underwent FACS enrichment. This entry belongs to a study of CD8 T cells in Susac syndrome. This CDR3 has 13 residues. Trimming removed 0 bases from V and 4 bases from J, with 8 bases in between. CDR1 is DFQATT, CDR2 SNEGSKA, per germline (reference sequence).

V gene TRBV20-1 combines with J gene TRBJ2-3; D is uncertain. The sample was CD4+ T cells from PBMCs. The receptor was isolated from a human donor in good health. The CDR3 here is CSAREAFPDTQYF. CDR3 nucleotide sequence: TGCAGTGCTAGAGAAGCGTTCCCAGATACGCAGTATTTT.